The 32 T cell receptor beta chains in this list originate from one sample, sequenced in a study of blood T cell repertoires in COVID-19. Repertoires were generated with immunoSEQ multiplex PCR, while TCRdb's copy carries only in-frame clones and drops some. The table lists under 450,000 clones, approximately 91% of them singletons. The sequenced sample consisted of PBMCs or T cells enriched from blood (not recorded which). These receptors were collected from a woman in her forties who had been exposed to COVID-19.

The V call is TRBV19, the J call TRBJ1-4; tentatively, D is TRBD1 (6 bases). The CDR3 sequence is 14 residues long. The ends were cut back, 5 bases at V and 8 bases at J, with 15 bases in the middle. The germline V gene encodes CDR1 LNHDA and CDR2 SQIVND (reference sequence). Here the CDR3 reads CASSHPTGKEKLFF. CDR3 in DNA: TGTGCCAGTAGTCACCCCACAGGGAAGGAAAAACTGTTTTTT.

The V gene is TRBV5-1, the J gene TRBJ1-1, with a weak D call TRBD1 (6 bases). Trimming took 7 bases from V and 0 from J, leaving 10 bases between them. In germline, CDR1 is SGHRS, CDR2 YFSETQ. The CDR3 consists of 13 residues. The CDR3 bases are TGCGCCAGCCTTGGACAGATGAACACTGAAGCTTTCTTT. Amino acid sequence: CASLGQMNTEAFF.

The V call is TRBV6-6, the J call TRBJ1-2; 10 bases fit TRBD1. This CDR3 is built from 14 residues. J lost 6 bases, V lost 5 bases, and 6 bases had no gene match. Germline CDR1 and CDR2: MNHNY and SVGAGI (reference sequence). The CDR3 reads CASSMTGGSNGYTF. The CDR3 DNA is TGTGCCAGCAGTATGACAGGGGGCTCGAATGGCTACACCTTC.

The V call is TRBV21-1, the J call TRBJ2-7; the table names TRBD2, a call not compared with the DNA. TRBV21-1 is labeled a pseudogene. The CDR3 consists of 16 residues. Here the CDR3 DNA reads TGTGCCAGCAGGGAGGCAAGCGGGGGCCATTCCTACGAGCAGTACTTC. Translation: CASREASGGHSYEQYF.

This clone was detected only once. The chain uses TRBV7-9 and TRBJ2-1, with D perhaps TRBD1 (6 bases). This CDR3 is 16 amino acids long. Trimming removed 5 bases at V and 0 bases at J, with 14 bases between. Germline V CDR1 and CDR2: SEHNR, FQNEAQ (reference sequence). The CDR3 reads CASSERTGFSYNEQFF. CDR3 coding DNA: TGTGCCAGCAGCGAGCGTACAGGGTTCTCCTACAATGAGCAGTTCTTC.

The V gene is TRBV24-1, the J gene TRBJ1-2; no reliable D call. V lost 5 bases and J 6 bases, leaving 9 bases between the germline ends. Germline loops: CDR1 KGHDR, CDR2 SFDVKD. CDR3 length equals 12 residues. The CDR3 sequence: CATSGSGNGYTF. Here the CDR3 DNA reads TGTGCCACCAGTGGTTCGGGGAATGGCTACACCTTC.

This chain connects TRBV5-1 to TRBJ2-1, with 7 positions matching TRBD1. CDR1 and CDR2 (germline): SGHRS, YFSETQ. CDR3 length equals 15 residues. The V segment lost 4 bases and the J segment 7 bases; nucleotides outside the gene matches: 11. In DNA, the CDR3 is TGCGCCAGCAGCCCTTACGGGACAGAGTTGAATGAGCAGTTCTTC. Its translation is CASSPYGTELNEQFF.

The gene calls are TRBV7-6 and TRBJ1-2; 9 positions agree with TRBD1. CDR3 length: 13 amino acids. The germline V gene has CDR1 SGHVS and CDR2 FNYEAQ. The J segment lost 8 bases and the V segment lost 5 bases, leaving 6 bases of the junction unmatched. In DNA form, the CDR3 reads TGTGCCAGCAGCGTACAGGGGGCGGGCGGCTACACCTTC. Residues: CASSVQGAGGYTF.

This chain joins TRBV4-3 and TRBJ2-3; possible D gene TRBD2, 5 bases. V gave up 1 base and J gave up 1 base, with 6 bases separating them. There are 14 residues in the CDR3. Germline-derived CDR1 and CDR2 are LGHNA and YSLEER. The CDR3 here is CASSQVGGTDTQYF. The CDR3 coding sequence is TGCGCCAGCAGCCAAGTCGGGGGCACAGATACGCAGTATTTT.

The V and J genes are TRBV3-1 (or the pseudogene TRBV3-2) and TRBJ2-5; 9 positions match TRBD1. Germline trimming cut 0 bases from V and 0 bases from J; bases unmatched to any gene: 8. CDR3 length: 18 amino acids. Per germline, CDR1 LGHDT and CDR2 YNNKEL (reference sequence). The CDR3 loop is CASSQEVLQGAYQETQYF. The CDR3 DNA reads TGTGCCAGCAGCCAAGAAGTTTTACAGGGGGCGTACCAAGAGACCCAGTACTTC.

V usage is TRBV5-1 and J usage is TRBJ1-2; maybe TRBD1 (5 bases). The CDR3 runs 16 residues. Trimming left V 1 base short and J 2 bases short, with 15 bases between. Germline CDR1 and CDR2: SGHRS and YFSETQ. The chain's CDR3 is CASSLLATEKNYGYTF. The CDR3 coding sequence is TGCGCCAGCAGCTTGCTCGCGACAGAGAAAAACTATGGCTACACCTTC.

This chain uses TRBV18 with TRBJ2-5; D gene ambiguous. Germline V gives CDR1 KGHSH, CDR2 LQKENI. V lost 6 bases to trimming and J lost 1 base, with 12 bases between them. The CDR3 consists of 14 residues. The DNA for the CDR3 is TGTGCCAGCTCCACCTCTATAGCCCAAGAGACCCAGTACTTC. It specifies CASSTSIAQETQYF.

On this clone itself: The junction and the germline gene differ at one end; a read error may be behind it. The chain has TRBV3-1 (or the pseudogene TRBV3-2) and TRBJ2-2, with TRBD2 as a possible D gene (7 bases). CDR3 length: 17 residues. Germline CDR1 is LGHDT and CDR2 is YNNKEL (reference sequence). CDR3 region: CASSQVRRGAKTGELFF. The DNA for the CDR3 is TGTGCCAGCAGCCAAGTCCGACGGGGGGCGAAGACCGGGGAGCTGTTTTTT.

The chain joins TRBV19 to TRBJ1-2; D unresolved. Germline V gene sequence: CDR1 LNHDA, CDR2 SQIVND (reference sequence). The germline V and J ends were trimmed by 6 bases and 5 bases, with 16 bases remaining between them. The CDR3 runs 14 residues. The CDR3 DNA reads as TGTGCCAGTAGGACGGGGAGCCCTCCTTATGGCTACACCTTC. Protein sequence: CASRTGSPPYGYTF. Supplemented by reference TRBV19 and TRBJ1-2, the full variable domain reads DGGITQSPKYLFRKEGQNVTLSCEQNLNHDAMYWYRQDPGQGLRLIYYSQIVNDFQKGDIAEGYSVSREKKESFPLTVTSAQKNPTAFYLCASRTGSPPYGYTFGSGTRLTVV.

The genes are TRBV24-1 and TRBJ2-7; 10 positions agree with TRBD2. Germline V lookup: CDR1 KGHDR, CDR2 SFDVKD. Losses at the gene ends were 5 bases for V and 5 bases for J; bases not matched to a gene: 11. This CDR3 region has 16 residues. CDR3 sequence: CATSGASSGSIHEQYF. The CDR3 region has the DNA TGTGCCACCAGTGGAGCATCTAGCGGGAGCATCCACGAGCAGTACTTC.

The V gene is TRBV7-8, the J gene TRBJ2-7, with a possible D match to TRBD1 (5 bases). The CDR3 runs to 14 residues. The V and J ends lost 3 bases and 1 base respectively, with 10 bases between them. CDR1 and CDR2 (germline): SGHVS, FQNEAQ. This chain's CDR3 is CASSLTEKSYEQYF. CDR3 bases: TGTGCCAGCAGCTTGACAGAAAAATCCTACGAGCAGTACTTC.

This clone was observed once. This chain connects TRBV11-1 to TRBJ1-1; the match to TRBD1 covers 10 bases. The CDR3 loop spans 15 amino acids. V dropped 5 bases and J dropped 1; count of bases not matched to a gene: 4. Per germline, CDR1 SGHAT and CDR2 FQDESV (reference sequence). CDR3 protein: CASSRDRGSNTEAFF. CDR3 coding DNA: TGTGCCAGCAGCCGGGACAGGGGATCGAACACTGAAGCTTTCTTT.

The chain couples TRBV5-8 to TRBJ1-1; tentative D call: TRBD1 (6 bases). This CDR3 comprises 15 residues. Trimming took off 2 bases at V and 3 bases at J, with 14 bases between the two ends. Germline values: CDR1 SGHTS, CDR2 YDEGEE. CDR3 DNA sequence: TGTGCCAGCAGCTTCACCGGAACAGGGTACACTGAAGCTTTCTTT. Translated, it gives CASSFTGTGYTEAFF.

This clone showed up just a few times. The junction does not match germline at one end; this may be a read error. CDR3 loop: CASREDLRSGTQFF. The DNA for the CDR3 is TGTGCCAGCAGGGAAGACTTGCGTTCAGGAACGCAGTTCTTC. V usage is TRBV6-1 and J usage is TRBJ2-1; D is uncertain. Per germline, CDR1 MNHNS and CDR2 SASEGT. This CDR3 has 14 residues.

CDR3 sequence reads: CASSIRGTGNNGYTF. CDR3 bases: TGTGCCAGTAGTATTAGAGGGACAGGGAATAATGGCTACACCTTC. The V and J genes are TRBV19 and TRBJ1-2; TRBD1 aligns across 9 bases. V shed 3 bases and J 6 bases; nucleotides not matched to a gene: 8. CDR1 is LNHDA, CDR2 SQIVND, per germline (reference sequence). The CDR3 spans 15 residues.

In this sample, this clone turned up once. The V gene is TRBV7-6, the J gene TRBJ1-4; D gene unclear. The V and J ends lost 4 bases and 8 bases respectively, with 17 bases between them. Germline V gives CDR1 SGHVS, CDR2 FNYEAQ. CDR3 length: 15 amino acids. CDR3 in DNA: TGTGCCAGCAGCTCTCGCCGAGGCCGCGAAGAAAAACTGTTTTTT. Translated, it gives CASSSRRGREEKLFF. The full variable domain, in which reference TRBV7-6 and TRBJ1-4 provide the parts outside the CDR3, is GAGVSQSPRYKVTKRGQDVALRCDPISGHVSLYWYRQALGQGPEFLTYFNYEAQQDKSGLPNDRFSAERPEGSISTLTIQRTEQRDSAMYRCASSSRRGREEKLFFGSGTQLSVL.

The J gene is TRBJ1-6, the V gene TRBV30; TRBD1 aligns across 9 bases. The germline V gene encodes CDR1 GTSNPN and CDR2 SVGIG (reference sequence). CDR3 length: 14 amino acids. V shed 8 bases and J 6 bases; nucleotides not matched to a gene: 8. CDR3 nucleotides: TGTGCCGGCCGGGACAGGGTAGTTAATTCACCCCTCCACTTT. The encoded protein is CAGRDRVVNSPLHF.

The chain joins TRBV2 to TRBJ1-2; 7 bases are a match to TRBD1. V shed 8 bases and J 3 bases; nucleotides not matched to a gene: 15. Germline V gene lookup returns CDR1 SNHLY and CDR2 FYNNEI. CDR3 size: 16 residues. CDR3 sequence (DNA): TGTGCCAGCTACCGGACAGGATCGGTCTTGGACTATGGCTACACCTTC. Translating it yields CASYRTGSVLDYGYTF.

The chain employs TRBV10-3 and TRBJ1-5, with 7 positions matching TRBD1. The germline gives CDR1 ENHRY, CDR2 SYGVKD. This CDR3 comprises 14 residues. Trimming at V came to 2 bases and at J to 2 bases, leaving 0 bases not matched to a gene. Here the CDR3 DNA reads TGTGCCATCAGTGAGGACAGGGGCAATCAGCCCCAGCATTTT. It specifies CAISEDRGNQPQHF.

This chain joins TRBV4-2 and TRBJ2-3, with 14 bases fitting TRBD2. Losses at the gene ends were 0 bases for V and 2 bases for J; bases not matched to a gene: 10. The CDR3 has 20 amino acids. Germline CDR1 is LGHNA and CDR2 is YNFKEQ. Here the CDR3 reads CASSQDYRLAGGPTTDTQYF. Written as DNA, the CDR3 is TGTGCCAGCAGCCAAGATTATCGACTAGCGGGGGGGCCCACCACAGATACGCAGTATTTT.

The chain is built from TRBV18 and TRBJ2-3; D is uncertain. The ends were cut back, 3 bases at V and 1 base at J, with 11 bases in the middle. The CDR3 contains 15 residues. Germline CDR1 is KGHSH and CDR2 is LQKENI. CDR3 sequence reads: CASSPLAAGTDTQYF. CDR3 coding DNA: TGTGCCAGCTCACCGCTGGCTGCCGGCACAGATACGCAGTATTTT.

This clone was counted a single time. This rearrangement joins TRBV5-1 to TRBJ2-5; 9 bases align to TRBD2. V trimming: 5 bases; J trimming: 4 bases; junction bases outside the gene matches: 12. The CDR3 covers 16 residues. The germline gives CDR1 SGHRS, CDR2 YFSETQ. The CDR3 DNA sequence: TGCGCCAGCAGGTTCGCGGGGGGGCCTTTCGGAGAGACCCAGTACTTC. It is translated as CASRFAGGPFGETQYF. The variable domain in full, completed from reference TRBV5-1 and TRBJ2-5, reads KAGVTQTPRYLIKTRGQQVTLSCSPISGHRSVSWYQQTPGQGLQFLFEYFSETQRNKGNFPGRFSGRQFSNSRSEMNVSTLELGDSALYLCASRFAGGPFGETQYFGPGTRLLVL.

V is TRBV18 and J is TRBJ1-2; the D is unclear. The CDR3 totals 16 residues. The germline V gene has CDR1 KGHSH and CDR2 LQKENI. The V and J ends lost 2 bases and 0 bases respectively, with 13 bases between them. In nucleotides, the CDR3 is TGTGCCAGCTCACCAATAGGAGGGCCTCCTAACTATGGCTACACCTTC. Protein: CASSPIGGPPNYGYTF.

The chain links TRBV12-3 or TRBV12-4 to TRBJ1-2; D is perhaps TRBD1 (6 bases). V lost 5 bases, J lost 3 bases, and 10 bases lay in between. The CDR3 is made up of 13 amino acids. The CDR3 nucleotides read TGTGCCAGCAGTGCTCAGGGGTACTATGGCTACACCTTC. It yields the protein CASSAQGYYGYTF.

This chain links TRBV18 with TRBJ1-5; 7 bases match TRBD1. Germline loops: CDR1 KGHSH, CDR2 LQKENI. The CDR3 contains 13 residues. J was trimmed by 3 bases and V by 6 bases; bases with no gene match: 2. The CDR3 protein is CASSGTANQPQHF. CDR3 nucleotide sequence: TGTGCCAGCTCGGGGACAGCCAATCAGCCCCAGCATTTT.

This chain connects TRBV2 to TRBJ2-7, with D maybe TRBD1 (5 bases). In germline, CDR1 is SNHLY, CDR2 FYNNEI. The length of the CDR3 is 14 residues. The germline V and J ends were trimmed by 3 bases and 2 bases, with 11 bases remaining between them. CDR3 sequence reads: CASSDRASPYEQYF. CDR3 DNA sequence: TGTGCCAGCAGTGACAGGGCCTCTCCCTACGAGCAGTACTTC.

The rearrangement links TRBV5-6 to TRBJ1-2; 8 positions match TRBD1. V shed 2 bases, J shed 8 bases, and the junction held 8 bases outside the gene matches. The CDR3 totals 14 residues. The germline CDR1 and CDR2 sequences are SGHDT and YYEEEE. CDR3 coding DNA: TGTGCCAGCAGCTTAGGGGCGGACAGGGAGGGCTACACCTTC. This sequence encodes CASSLGADREGYTF.